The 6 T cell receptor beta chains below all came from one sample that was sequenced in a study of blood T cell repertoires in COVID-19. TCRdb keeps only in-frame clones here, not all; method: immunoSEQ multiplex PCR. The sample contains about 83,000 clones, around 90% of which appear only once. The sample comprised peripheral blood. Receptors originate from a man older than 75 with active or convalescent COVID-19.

CDR3 DNA: TGTGCCAGCAGTTACGGGGCTATAGGGGCAGATACGCAGTATTTT. Its protein product is CASSYGAIGADTQYF. The rearrangement joins TRBV6-2 or TRBV6-3 to TRBJ2-3; D is perhaps TRBD1 (5 bases). The germline gives CDR1 MNHEY, CDR2 SVGEGT. The CDR3 runs to 15 residues. Trimming cost V 2 bases and J 4 bases, with 13 bases left between them.

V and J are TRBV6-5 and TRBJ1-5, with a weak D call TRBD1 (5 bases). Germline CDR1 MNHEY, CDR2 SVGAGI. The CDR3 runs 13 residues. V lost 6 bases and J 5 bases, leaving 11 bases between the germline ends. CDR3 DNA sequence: TGTGCCAGCAGGCAGGGCTCCCATCAGCCCCAGCATTTT. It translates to CASRQGSHQPQHF.

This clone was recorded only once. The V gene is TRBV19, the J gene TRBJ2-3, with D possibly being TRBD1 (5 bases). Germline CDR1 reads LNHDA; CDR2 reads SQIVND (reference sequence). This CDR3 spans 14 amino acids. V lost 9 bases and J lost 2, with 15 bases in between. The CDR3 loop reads CASRKQENTDTQYF. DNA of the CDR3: TGTGCCAGCCGAAAACAGGAGAACACAGATACGCAGTATTTT.

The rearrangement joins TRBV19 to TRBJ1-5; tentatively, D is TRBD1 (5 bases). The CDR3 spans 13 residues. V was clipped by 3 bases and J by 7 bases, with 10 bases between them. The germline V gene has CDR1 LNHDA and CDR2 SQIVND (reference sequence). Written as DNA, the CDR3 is TGTGCCAGTAGTATCGGGGGATGGCAGCCCCAGCATTTT. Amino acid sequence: CASSIGGWQPQHF.

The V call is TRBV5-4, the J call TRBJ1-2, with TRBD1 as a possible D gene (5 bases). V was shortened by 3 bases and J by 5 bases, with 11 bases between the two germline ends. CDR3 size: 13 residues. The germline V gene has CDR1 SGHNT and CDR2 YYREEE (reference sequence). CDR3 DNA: TGTGCCAGCAGCTCAGGCAGGGAATATGGCTACACCTTC. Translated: CASSSGREYGYTF.

DNA for the CDR3: TGTGCCAGTAGTTTCATAACAGGGGCTAACTATGGCTACACCTTC. Translating gives CASSFITGANYGYTF. The J gene is TRBJ1-2, the V gene TRBV19; 7 bases line up with TRBD1. Germline loops: CDR1 LNHDA, CDR2 SQIVND (reference sequence). V was pared by 5 bases and J by 0 bases, with 6 bases of the junction left unmatched. The CDR3 has 15 amino acids.